This record looks at one T cell receptor (beta chain) sequence and its context. Antigen: not known. The sample comes from a study of shared clonotypes between healthy human individuals. Study background: Three CD4 naive, three CD4 memory, two CD8 naive and one CD8 memory plate were used per donor.

Findings and limits, study-wide: Only a few donors were included, so the genetic and exposure-history diversity represented was limited. Memory subsets generally showed lower estimated richness than naive subsets.

Sequencing used immunoSEQ multiplex PCR; TCRdb keeps in-frame clones, though not all of them. Altogether roughly 2,000,000 clones are present, 90% to 95% being singletons, with the ten largest covering less than 2%. Naive-designated CD8 cells lacked CD45RO, were positively enriched for CCR7, and omitted terminally differentiated effector memory CD45RA+ cells. Donors were healthy HIV-negative adults without recently reported acute infections or vaccinations. Sequenced: naive CD8+ T cells from PBMCs. The receptor was derived from a man between 18 and 35 years old in good health. Some clones in this sample may be carry-over from other donors' samples.

This CDR3 reads CASSSILAGGLYGEQFF. CDR3 in DNA: TGTGCCAGCAGCTCGATACTAGCGGGAGGGTTATATGGTGAGCAGTTCTTC. The chain links TRBV7-9 to TRBJ2-1; TRBD2 matches 13 bases. After removal of 4 bases from V and 9 bases from J, the junction contained 12 bases not matched to a gene. The CDR3 spans 17 residues. Germline loops: CDR1 SEHNR, CDR2 FQNEAQ (reference sequence).